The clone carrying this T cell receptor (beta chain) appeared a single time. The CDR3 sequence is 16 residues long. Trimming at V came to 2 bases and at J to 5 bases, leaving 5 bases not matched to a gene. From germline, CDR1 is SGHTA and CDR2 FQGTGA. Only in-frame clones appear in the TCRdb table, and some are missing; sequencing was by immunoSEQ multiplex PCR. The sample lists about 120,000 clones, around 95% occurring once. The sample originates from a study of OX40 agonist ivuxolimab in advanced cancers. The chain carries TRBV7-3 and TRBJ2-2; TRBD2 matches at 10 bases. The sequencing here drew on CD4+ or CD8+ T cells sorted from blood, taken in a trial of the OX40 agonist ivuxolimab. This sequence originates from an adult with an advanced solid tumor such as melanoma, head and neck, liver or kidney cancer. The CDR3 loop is CASSLLAGARTGELFF. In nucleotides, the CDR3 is TGTGCCAGCAGCTTACTAGCGGGAGCGCGGACCGGGGAGCTGTTTTTT.